The present T cell receptor (beta chain) was sequenced within a study of blood T cell repertoires in COVID-19. About the study: Acute and convalescent COVID-19 samples came from the United States, Italy and Spain. In each case, the material was cDNA or gDNA derived from T cells, B-cell-depleted T cells, or PBMCs.

The CDR3 covers 15 residues. Germline CDR1 and CDR2: LNHDA and SQIVND (reference sequence). V was clipped by 3 bases and J by 2 bases; unmatched bases: 7. Original processing notes: Scientists estimated how many nucleated cells there were by amplifying reference gene primers. Clones were sequenced by immunoSEQ multiplex PCR, and TCRdb holds only the in-frame ones, with some missing. Clonal size and the V and J genes are those of that table, whereas D and trimming came from the DNA. The sample contains under 100,000 clones, over 80% of which appear only once. Sequencing used peripheral blood. This rearrangement joins TRBV19 to TRBJ2-7; 7 bases are shared with TRBD1. The TCR originated in a man between 45 and 60 years old with acute or convalescent COVID-19. The CDR3 sequence is CASSIETGYPYEQYF. The CDR3 DNA reads TGTGCCAGTAGTATCGAGACAGGGTACCCCTACGAGCAGTACTTC.